Described below is a single T cell receptor beta chain sequence and its context. Participant reports of clinical history set cohort assignment. These data originate in a study of blood T cell repertoires in COVID-19. Study-wide context: The analysed material was cDNA or gDNA that came from T cells, B-cell-depleted T cells, or PBMCs.

CDR3 length equals 15 residues. Trimming left V 5 bases short and J 1 base short, with 13 bases between. In the original workflow: Reference gene primers were amplified, and this amplification served to estimate nucleated cell counts. Clones were read by immunoSEQ multiplex PCR, and TCRdb kept only the in-frame ones, dropping some. From that table come the V and J calls and clone size; the DNA was used to work out D and trimming. The profile shows about 280,000 clones, around 90% of them singletons. The chain couples TRBV5-3 to TRBJ1-3, with D maybe TRBD1 (5 bases). TRBV5-3 is known as an ORF, though its function is uncertain. The origin of this receptor is a woman between 25 and 40 years old who had recovered from COVID-19. Material: PBMCs or T cells enriched from blood (not recorded which). The CDR3 DNA follows: TGTGCCAGAAGGCAAGGGGAATCGTCTGGAAACACCATATATTTT. Translating it yields CARRQGESSGNTIYF.